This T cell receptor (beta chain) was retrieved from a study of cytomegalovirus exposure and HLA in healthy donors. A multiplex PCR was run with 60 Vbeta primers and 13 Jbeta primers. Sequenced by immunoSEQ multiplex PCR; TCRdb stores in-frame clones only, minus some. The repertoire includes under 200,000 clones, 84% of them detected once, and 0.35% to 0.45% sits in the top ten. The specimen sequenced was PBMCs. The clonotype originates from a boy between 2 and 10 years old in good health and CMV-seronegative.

In DNA form, the CDR3 reads TGTGCCTGGAGATCCTACGGACTAGCGGGAGCAGTCGGCGCCGGGGAGCTGTTTTTT. This sequence encodes CAWRSYGLAGAVGAGELFF. The rearrangement uses TRBV30 and TRBJ2-2; 13 bases line up with TRBD2. V lost 3 bases to trimming and J lost 6 bases; unmatched junction nucleotides: 16. From germline, CDR1 is GTSNPN and CDR2 SVGIG (reference sequence). There are 19 residues in the CDR3.